The clone carrying this T cell receptor (beta chain) has a handful of counts. Antigen: not known. The CDR3 covers 15 residues. The V gene lost 3 bases and the J gene lost 5 bases, with 13 bases spanning the gap. The data are from a study of human T cells and chemical hapten exposure. Study-level background: Each week of the roughly 24-week study, patients had diphenylcyclopropenone applied to the scalp. Study outcomes and limitations: No shift was seen in TCRs above 1 in 1000 frequency with DPC sensitization. Compared to controls, expanded TCRs made significantly more large clusters of similar CDR3s.

One entry per CDR3 protein, called by TCRdb with MiXCR from the RACE reads. The sample consists of hundreds of thousands of distinct CDR3 sequences, over 6% of them appearing once. Time point reported: patch test 2, 6 weeks after DPC sensitization. Treatment noted: therapeutic diphenylcyclopropenone sensitization with weekly scalp DPC. Donation of samples came from alopecia patients who were 18 to 70 years old and suitable for DPC. The chain joins TRBV12-3 or TRBV12-4 to TRBJ1-4, with a tentative D call TRBD1 (5 bases). This specimen was whole blood, taken in connection with sensitization to the hapten diphenylcyclopropenone (DPC). This TCR was sampled from a woman between 18 and 29 years old with alopecia areata. Some clones in this sample may be carry-over from other donors' samples. CDR3 bases: TGTGCCAGCAGTTTTCTAGGACGGGGGAATGAAAAACTGTTTTTT. Translated, it gives CASSFLGRGNEKLFF.